Listed here is a single TCR beta chain. What it recognizes is unknown. The sample is drawn from a study of shared clonotypes between healthy human individuals. Broader study findings: Relative to memory subsets, naive subsets generally showed larger estimated richness.

Generated by immunoSEQ multiplex PCR, the TCRdb table keeps only in-frame clones and is missing some. The repertoire holds about 750,000 clones, with about 92% as singletons. Germline trimming cut 3 bases from V and 7 bases from J; bases unmatched to any gene: 5. The germline V gene has CDR1 MNHEY and CDR2 SMNVEV (reference sequence). The CDR3 sequence is 16 residues long. CD45RO-negative, CCR7-selected cells formed the naive CD8 fraction, which excluded terminally differentiated effector memory CD45RA+ cells. This receptor was identified in a man aged 25 to 40 in good health. The sequencing sample was made of naive CD8+ T cells sorted from blood. The chain links TRBV27 to TRBJ2-2; 13 positions agree with TRBD2. This CDR3 reads CASSFRGLAGDGELFF. As DNA, the CDR3 is TGTGCCAGCAGTTTCCGCGGACTAGCGGGAGACGGGGAGCTGTTTTTT.